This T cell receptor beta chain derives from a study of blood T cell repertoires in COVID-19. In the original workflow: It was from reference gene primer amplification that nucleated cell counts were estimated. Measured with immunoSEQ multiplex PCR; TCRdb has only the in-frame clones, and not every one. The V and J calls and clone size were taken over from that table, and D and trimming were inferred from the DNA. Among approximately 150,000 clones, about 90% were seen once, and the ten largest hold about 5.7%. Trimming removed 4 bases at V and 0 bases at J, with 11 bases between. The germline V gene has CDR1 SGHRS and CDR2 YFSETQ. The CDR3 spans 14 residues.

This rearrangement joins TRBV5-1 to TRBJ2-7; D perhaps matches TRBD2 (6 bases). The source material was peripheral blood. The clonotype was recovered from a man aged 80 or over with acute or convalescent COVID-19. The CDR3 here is CASSRGASSYEQYF. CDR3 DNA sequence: TGCGCCAGCAGCCGCGGGGCCAGCTCCTACGAGCAGTACTTC.